Described below is a single TCR beta chain sequence and its context. Patients from Seattle were sampled longitudinally, starting during active infection. This record comes from a study of blood T cell repertoires in COVID-19. The table came from immunoSEQ multiplex PCR; TCRdb's copy has only in-frame clones and leaves some out. The sample contains about 180,000 clones, around 87% of which appear only once. Sequenced material: peripheral blood. The TCR comes from a man in his sixties with COVID-19, enrolled during active disease.

DNA for the CDR3: TGTGCCAGCAGCTCGGGACTAGCAACCAATGAGCAGTTCTTC. This translates into CASSSGLATNEQFF. The chain employs TRBV7-3 and TRBJ2-1, with TRBD2 matching 9 bases. CDR1 SGHTA and CDR2 FQGTGA come from the germline V gene. Trimming took 4 bases from V and 6 from J; bases not matched to a gene: 4. CDR3 length equals 14 residues.